The clone carrying this TCR beta chain was counted only a few times. Its antigen remains unknown. The investigators reverse transcribed all of the isolated RNA, so they sequenced expressed TCRB transcripts. Here immunoSEQ multiplex PCR was the method, and the copy in TCRdb shows in-frame clones only, minus some. The sample lists a few hundred thousand clones; over 9% were seen once. The data are from a study of beta chain features in type 1 diabetes. Study findings and constraints: Shorter TCRB CDR3s, moderately but significantly so, were found in Type 1 diabetes patients in all four CD4+ subsets.

Naive, central memory, regulatory and stem cell-like memory cells within the CD4+ compartment were sorted using CD45RO/CCR7/CD25/CD127/CD95/CD27. This CDR3 spans 14 amino acids. Germline assignment: CDR1 MNHEY and CDR2 SVGAGI. Between the trimmed V and J ends, which lost 5 bases and 5 bases, there was a span of 14 bases. Sequencing used central memory CD4+ T cells from blood. The chain links TRBV6-5 to TRBJ2-3; TRBD1 is a possible D gene (5 bases). This TCR came from a man younger than 40 with type 1 diabetes. CDR3: CASSPSSREDTQYF. CDR3 DNA sequence: TGTGCCAGCAGTCCCTCTTCCAGGGAAGATACGCAGTATTTT.